The 25 T cell receptor beta chains below come from one sample, sequenced in a study of blood T cell repertoires in COVID-19. This table comes from immunoSEQ multiplex PCR, and its TCRdb copy is limited to in-frame clones, with some not included. Among 60,000 to 85,000 clones listed, roughly 89% were seen once. Sequencing was carried out using peripheral blood. The receptor source for this set is a woman aged 45-65 years with active COVID-19.

DNA for the CDR3: TGTGCCAGCATCCGAGCGGTTGGACTAGCGAATGAGCAGTTCTTC. This translates into CASIRAVGLANEQFF. This sequence joins TRBV7-8 and TRBJ2-1, with 9 nucleotides matching TRBD2. The V segment lost 7 bases and the J segment 7 bases; nucleotides outside the gene matches: 11. The germline V gene encodes CDR1 SGHVS and CDR2 FQNEAQ. The CDR3 is 15 amino acids.

This clone was seen once. CDR3 protein: CASSQDLTSGRYEQYF. CDR3 in DNA: TGTGCCAGCAGCCAAGACTTGACTAGCGGACGCTACGAGCAGTACTTC. The chain links TRBV4-2 to TRBJ2-7; TRBD2 aligns across 9 bases. In germline, CDR1 is LGHNA, CDR2 YNFKEQ. J lost 3 bases, V lost 0 bases, and 6 bases had no gene match. The CDR3 is made up of 16 amino acids.

The chain combines TRBV7-6 with TRBJ2-7, with a weak D call TRBD2 (5 bases). The CDR3 has 17 residues. V was trimmed by 3 bases and J by 2 bases, leaving 20 bases between them. Germline V gives CDR1 SGHVS, CDR2 FNYEAQ. CDR3 in DNA: TGTGCCAGCAGCTTGCGGGTAACATTCGGCGGAACCTACGAGCAGTACTTC. Its translation: CASSLRVTFGGTYEQYF.

This clone has only a few counts. The chain combines TRBV11-2 with TRBJ1-4, with no clear D. Trimming took off 0 bases at V and 5 bases at J, with 10 bases between the two ends. The CDR3 totals 15 residues. Germline V gene data show CDR1 as SGHAT and CDR2 as FQNNGV. The CDR3: CASSLDGGKNEKLFF. The CDR3 DNA follows: TGTGCCAGCAGCTTAGACGGAGGGAAGAATGAAAAACTGTTTTTT. The full variable domain, rest sourced from reference TRBV11-2 and TRBJ1-4, is EAGVAQSPRYKIIEKRQSVAFWCNPISGHATLYWYQQILGQGPKLLIQFQNNGVVDDSQLPKDRFSAERLKGVDSTLKIQPAKLEDSAVYLCASSLDGGKNEKLFFGSGTQLSVL.

The chain couples TRBV4-1 to TRBJ2-3, with TRBD2 as a possible D gene (6 bases). The germline V and J ends were trimmed by 8 bases and 1 base, with 13 bases remaining between them. The CDR3 length is 14 residues. Germline V lookup: CDR1 MGHRA, CDR2 YSYEKL. CDR3 nucleotides: TGCGCCAGCGGGGACTGGCCCCGCACAGATACGCAGTATTTT. Its protein product is CASGDWPRTDTQYF.

The genes are TRBV23-1 and TRBJ2-1, with TRBD2 as a possible D gene (5 bases). TRBV23-1 is an open reading frame, and its role is uncertain. The V and J ends lost 0 bases and 1 base respectively, with 10 bases between them. The CDR3 is 16 amino acids. For the CDR3, the DNA is TGCGCCAGCAGTCAATCAGGGAGCGGATCCTACAATGAGCAGTTCTTC. It encodes CASSQSGSGSYNEQFF.

The chain has TRBV19 and TRBJ1-5; TRBD1 agrees at 8 bases. The trim removed 10 bases at V and 6 bases at J, leaving 5 bases unmatched. The CDR3 totals 12 residues. CDR1 is LNHDA, CDR2 SQIVND, per germline (reference sequence). CDR3 sequence: CATRQGPQPQHF. For the CDR3, the DNA is TGTGCCACCAGACAGGGGCCTCAGCCCCAGCATTTT.

In its sample, this clone was seen once. This chain links TRBV7-9 with TRBJ1-3; unclear D gene. Germline V gives CDR1 SEHNR, CDR2 FQNEAQ (reference sequence). The length of the CDR3 is 16 residues. Trimming left V 5 bases short and J 4 bases short, with 18 bases between. CDR3 in amino acids: CASSLDLGSGGNTIYF. CDR3 nucleotide sequence: TGTGCCAGCAGCCTAGACTTGGGATCGGGGGGAAACACCATATATTTT. Full variable domain (rest looked up from reference TRBV7-9 and TRBJ1-3): DTGVSQNPRHKITKRGQNVTFRCDPISEHNRLYWYRQTLGQGPEFLTYFQNEAQLEKSRLLSDRFSAERPKGSFSTLEIQRTEQGDSAMYLCASSLDLGSGGNTIYFGEGSWLTVV.

This chain connects TRBV19 to TRBJ1-2, with a weak D call TRBD1 (5 bases). Trimming stripped 4 bases from V and 4 bases from J, with 10 bases between. The CDR3 is made up of 13 amino acids. Per the germline V gene, CDR1 is LNHDA and CDR2 is SQIVND (reference sequence). CDR3 loop: CASSSTGPYGYTF. Written as DNA, the CDR3 is TGTGCCAGTAGTAGCACAGGTCCCTATGGCTACACCTTC. Complete variable domain (other parts from reference TRBV19 and TRBJ1-2): DGGITQSPKYLFRKEGQNVTLSCEQNLNHDAMYWYRQDPGQGLRLIYYSQIVNDFQKGDIAEGYSVSREKKESFPLTVTSAQKNPTAFYLCASSSTGPYGYTFGSGTRLTVV.

This clone showed up just a few times. The chain combines TRBV7-2 with TRBJ1-3; D gene uncertain. This CDR3 spans 16 amino acids. CDR1 SGHTA and CDR2 FQGNSA come from the germline V gene. The V gene lost 4 bases and the J gene lost 0 bases, with 13 bases spanning the gap. The CDR3 DNA is TGTGCCAGCAGCTCCCCATGGCAGTCCTCTGGAAACACCATATATTTT. Encoded protein: CASSSPWQSSGNTIYF. Full variable domain (missing parts from reference TRBV7-2 and TRBJ1-3): GAGVSQSPSNKVTEKGKDVELRCDPISGHTALYWYRQSLGQGLEFLIYFQGNSAPDKSGLPSDRFSAERTGGSVSTLTIQRTQQEDSAVYLCASSSPWQSSGNTIYFGEGSWLTVV.

This clone was seen only once. The chain uses TRBV5-1 and TRBJ1-6; TRBD1 matches 9 bases. V was clipped by 3 bases and J by 8 bases; unmatched bases: 3. This CDR3 region has 14 residues. Germline CDR1 is SGHRS and CDR2 is YFSETQ. The DNA for the CDR3 is TGCGCCAGCAGCTGGACAGGGGCGGATTCACCCCTCCACTTT. This encodes CASSWTGADSPLHF.

This chain links TRBV9 with TRBJ2-1, with TRBD2 matching over 11 bases. CDR3 length: 17 residues. Trimming cost V 6 bases and J 0 bases; bases outside gene matches: 8. Germline values: CDR1 SGDLS, CDR2 YYNGEE. The CDR3 DNA reads TGTGCCAGCACTGGACTAGCGGGCCGTAGCTCCTACAATGAGCAGTTCTTC. Its translation: CASTGLAGRSSYNEQFF.

The chain joins TRBV7-9 to TRBJ2-1, with 9 bases identical to TRBD2. CDR1 SEHNR and CDR2 FQNEAQ come from the germline V gene (reference sequence). The ends lost 2 bases at V and 4 bases at J; junction bases unmatched: 9. The CDR3 sequence is 17 residues long. The CDR3 is CASSLLGLAGQYNEQFF. CDR3 DNA sequence: TGTGCCAGCAGCTTATTGGGGCTAGCGGGGCAATACAATGAGCAGTTCTTC.

The genes are TRBV6-2 or TRBV6-3 and TRBJ2-1; 13 nucleotides agree with TRBD2. This CDR3 comprises 15 residues. The V gene end was trimmed by 5 bases and the J gene end by 8 bases; junction bases not matched to a gene: 6. Germline CDR1 MNHEY, CDR2 SVGEGT. The chain's CDR3 is CASSTSGRASDEQFF. The CDR3 region has the DNA TGTGCCAGCAGTACTAGCGGGAGGGCCTCGGATGAGCAGTTCTTC.

The CDR3 DNA reads TGCGCCAGCAGTCCGACTAGCGGGGGACACACAGATACGCAGTATTTT. It encodes CASSPTSGGHTDTQYF. The chain combines TRBV10-1 with TRBJ2-3; 12 nucleotides match TRBD2. V gave up 5 bases and J gave up 2 bases; unmatched junction bases: 5. CDR3 size: 16 residues. From germline, CDR1 is WNHNN and CDR2 SYGVQD (reference sequence).

This clone turned up a few times. CDR3 DNA sequence: TGCGCCAGCAGCGGGGGACAGGGGTTCTACGAGCAGTACTTC. As protein: CASSGGQGFYEQYF. The J gene is TRBJ2-7, the V gene TRBV5-1; 10 bases agree with TRBD1. The junction had 4 bases not matched to a gene; V was cut back by 4 bases and J by 3 bases. Germline loops: CDR1 SGHRS, CDR2 YFSETQ. The CDR3 covers 14 residues.

The V and J genes are TRBV4-1 and TRBJ1-4; D is undetermined. CDR1 MGHRA and CDR2 YSYEKL come from the germline V gene. The CDR3 totals 15 residues. Trimming left V 8 bases short and J 0 bases short, with 13 bases between. CDR3 in amino acids: CASSSGKATNEKLFF. The CDR3 DNA follows: TGCGCCAGCTCCTCGGGGAAGGCAACTAATGAAAAACTGTTTTTT.

The DNA for the CDR3 is TGTGCCAGCAGCGGGACAGGGAGGGCCTACGAGCAGTACTTC. Translated: CASSGTGRAYEQYF. V is TRBV6-6 and J is TRBJ2-7; TRBD1 matches at 9 bases. Looked up from germline, CDR1 is MNHNY and CDR2 is SVGAGI (reference sequence). Unmatched junction bases numbered 5, after V lost 6 bases and J lost 2 bases. This CDR3 contains 14 residues.

This clone was observed a single time. The chain is built from TRBV18 and TRBJ2-1, with a possible D match to TRBD1 (7 bases). This CDR3 has 14 residues. CDR1 and CDR2 from the germline V gene are KGHSH and LQKENI. The V gene lost 0 bases and the J gene lost 8 bases, with 11 bases spanning the gap. The CDR3 protein is CASSPPVRGDEQFF. DNA for the CDR3: TGTGCCAGCTCACCACCGGTCAGGGGGGATGAGCAGTTCTTC.

This chain links TRBV7-8 with TRBJ2-1; 9 nucleotides match TRBD1. Germline V CDR1 and CDR2: SGHVS, FQNEAQ. Trimming at V came to 5 bases and at J to 7 bases, leaving 12 bases not matched to a gene. This CDR3 has 16 residues. CDR3 loop: CASSTSGTGFENEQFF. The CDR3 DNA is TGTGCCAGCAGCACCTCCGGGACAGGGTTCGAGAATGAGCAGTTCTTC.

This chain links TRBV24-1 with TRBJ2-3; TRBD2 matches at 16 bases. The germline CDR1 and CDR2 sequences are KGHDR and SFDVKD. This CDR3 is 20 amino acids long. Trimming at V came to 4 bases and at J to 1 base, leaving 10 bases not matched to a gene. CDR3 protein: CATSDPLGLAGGTGTDTQYF. In DNA, the CDR3 is TGTGCCACCAGTGACCCTCTGGGACTAGCGGGAGGGACGGGCACAGATACGCAGTATTTT.

The rearrangement links TRBV9 to TRBJ2-5, with 8 bases lining up with TRBD2. Germline CDR1 reads SGDLS; CDR2 reads YYNGEE. The CDR3 is 17 residues long. The ends lost 0 bases at V and 1 base at J; junction bases unmatched: 8. CDR3 sequence: CASSVAPTSGGQETQYF. CDR3 coding DNA: TGTGCCAGCAGCGTAGCCCCAACTAGCGGCGGCCAAGAGACCCAGTACTTC.

This rearrangement joins TRBV9 to TRBJ2-1; 13 nucleotides align to TRBD2. CDR3 length: 19 residues. V shed 0 bases, J shed 6 bases, and the junction held 12 bases outside the gene matches. Germline values: CDR1 SGDLS, CDR2 YYNGEE. Here the CDR3 reads CASSVGGLRLAGGGNEQFF. The CDR3 bases are TGTGCCAGCAGCGTAGGGGGACTCAGACTAGCGGGAGGAGGCAATGAGCAGTTCTTC. Based on the CDR3 plus reference TRBV9 and TRBJ2-1, the full variable domain is DSGVTQTPKHLITATGQRVTLRCSPRSGDLSVYWYQQSLDQGLQFLIQYYNGEERAKGNILERFSAQQFPDLHSELNLSSLELGDSALYFCASSVGGLRLAGGGNEQFFGPGTRLTVL.

This clone occurred once. The chain recombines TRBV3-1 (or the pseudogene TRBV3-2) with TRBJ2-1; the D is unclear. Germline CDR1 reads LGHDT; CDR2 reads YNNKEL (reference sequence). The CDR3 is 16 residues long. V was clipped by 1 base and J by 8 bases, with 18 bases between them. In DNA, the CDR3 is TGTGCCAGCAGCCAAGTGGCGGTCCTACGTCCGTATGAGCAGTTCTTC. Its translation is CASSQVAVLRPYEQFF.

This sequence joins TRBV4-2 and TRBJ2-1; 8 bases are a match to TRBD2. The V gene end was trimmed by 4 bases and the J gene end by 9 bases; junction bases not matched to a gene: 5. Germline CDR1 reads LGHNA; CDR2 reads YNFKEQ. The CDR3 sequence is 13 residues long. In nucleotides, the CDR3 is TGTGCCAGCAGCCCGGGACTAGAATTTGAGCAGTTCTTC. Protein product: CASSPGLEFEQFF.